This is a list of T cell receptor beta chains from one sample in a study of breast tumors, draining lymph nodes, adjacent tissues. MiXCR, run by TCRdb on the multiplex PCR reads, gives a single entry per CDR3 protein. This table holds under 150,000 distinct CDR3 sequences, more than 20% found once. The sequenced material came from axillary lymph node tissue. These receptors were taken from a female donor with breast cancer. Some clones in this sample may be carry-over from other donors' samples. The CDR3 runs from the conserved cysteine through the conserved F or W. The D gene is left open where the match is weak. Clone size appears in some rows only: once, few, many, or a class for an expanded clone.

abundance	d_gene	v_gene	j_gene	len	CDR3aa	CDR3nt
many	TRBD1	TRBV29-1	TRBJ2-3	15	CSVDKTGIKTDTQYF	TGCAGCGTGGACAAGACAGGGATTAAAACAGATACGCAGTATTTT
many	TRBD2	TRBV19	TRBJ2-3	15	CASSIKGLAGDTQYF	TGTGCCAGTAGTATCAAGGGACTAGCTGGAGATACGCAGTATTTT
many	.	TRBV28	TRBJ2-5	12	CASSATSKTQYF	TGTGCCAGCAGTGCGACTAGTAAAACCCAGTACTTC
many	.	TRBV7-2	TRBJ2-5	16	CASSLSGAGGGETQYF	TGTGCCAGCAGCTTATCGGGGGCTGGGGGGGGGGAGACCCAGTACTTC
.	.	TRBV19	TRBJ1-3	16	CASSKKDRDSGNTIYF	TGTGCCAGTAGTAAAAAGGACAGAGACTCTGGAAACACCATATATTTT
many	.	TRBV5-8	TRBJ1-2	14	CASSLESWGREKTF	TGTGCCAGCAGCTTGGAAAGTTGGGGCAGGGAGAAAACCTTC
many	.	TRBV28	TRBJ1-6	15	CASSLLSGGNSPLHF	TGTGCCAGCAGTTTACTGTCGGGGGGTAATTCACCCCTCCACTTT
many	.	TRBV6-1	TRBJ2-2	13	CASIEGVAGELFF	TGTGCCAGCATTGAGGGAGTGGCCGGGGAGCTGTTTTTT
.	TRBD2	TRBV20-1	TRBJ2-7	14	CSARTSGRSYEQYF	TGCAGTGCCCGGACTAGCGGGAGAAGTTACGAGCAGTACTTC
many	TRBD1	TRBV19	TRBJ1-2	15	CASSDRTGFGYGYTF	TGTGCCAGTAGTGACCGGACAGGGTTTGGCTATGGCTACACCTTC
many	.	TRBV28	TRBJ2-7	13	CASNLGGHYEQYF	TGTGCCAGCAACCTTGGGGGGCATTACGAGCAGTACTTC
few	.	TRBV12-3/TRBV12-4	TRBJ1-3	16	CASSYYPGQGGNTIYF	TGTGCCAGCAGTTATTACCCCGGCCAGGGGGGAAACACCATATATTTT
many	.	TRBV6-6	TRBJ1-4	15	CASSFRGTTNEKLFF	TGTGCCAGCAGTTTCAGGGGTACAACTAATGAAAAACTGTTTTTT
many	.	TRBV30	TRBJ2-3	14	CAWSWDTSTDTQYF	TGTGCCTGGAGTTGGGACACATCCACAGATACGCAGTATTTT
many	TRBD1	TRBV20-1	TRBJ2-7	15	CSAQQGQTNSYEQYF	TGCAGTGCGCAACAGGGACAGACTAATTCCTACGAGCAGTACTTC
.	TRBD1	TRBV2	TRBJ2-2	14	CAGGTGGSTGELFF	TGTGCCGGGGGGACAGGGGGAAGCACCGGGGAGCTGTTTTTT
few	.	TRBV5-4	TRBJ2-1	15	CASSLRLGDYNEQFF	TGTGCCAGCAGCTTGAGGTTAGGAGATTACAATGAGCAGTTCTTC
many	.	TRBV7-9	TRBJ2-7	17	CASSLGRGSELSYEQYF	TGTGCCAGCAGCTTAGGTCGTGGGAGTGAACTTTCCTACGAGCAGTACTTC
many	.	TRBV12-3/TRBV12-4	TRBJ1-5	14	CASSSLVGNQPQHF	TGTGCCAGCAGCTCGTTGGTTGGGAATCAGCCCCAGCATTTT
many	TRBD2	TRBV29-1	TRBJ2-7	15	CSVERASGSSYEQYF	TGCAGCGTTGAAAGGGCTAGCGGGAGCTCCTACGAGCAGTACTTC
few	TRBD2	TRBV5-1	TRBJ2-1	13	CAAGTSGSYEQFF	TGCGCCGCCGGGACTAGCGGGAGTTATGAGCAGTTCTTC
many	.	TRBV7-2	TRBJ2-7	15	CASSLDGTNNYEQYF	TGTGCCAGCAGCTTAGACGGGACAAACAACTACGAGCAGTACTTC
many	.	TRBV19	TRBJ2-1	12	CASSVSMNEQFF	TGTGCCAGTAGTGTCTCTATGAATGAGCAGTTCTTC
few	TRBD1	TRBV7-9	TRBJ2-2	15	CASSPPGTGLGELFF	TGTGCCAGCAGCCCTCCCGGGACAGGGCTCGGGGAGCTGTTTTTT
few	.	TRBV19	TRBJ2-1	13	CASSGGPPGQLLF	TGTGCCAGTAGCGGGGGGCCCCCGGGACAGCTTCTCTTC
many	TRBD2	TRBV5-1	TRBJ2-7	16	CASSPPRLAATYEQYF	TGCGCCAGCAGCCCACCCCGACTAGCAGCGACCTACGAGCAGTACTTC
many	.	TRBV7-9	TRBJ2-7	12	CASSLAEYEQYF	TGTGCCAGCAGCTTAGCAGAATACGAGCAGTACTTC
once	.	TRBV18	TRBJ2-3	16	CASSPGRGQFTDTQYF	TGTGCCAGCTCACCAGGTAGAGGACAGTTTACAGATACGCAGTATTTT
many	TRBD2	TRBV20-1	TRBJ2-1	17	CSARDNLAETSQWEQFF	TGCAGTGCTAGAGATAATCTAGCGGAAACCTCACAATGGGAGCAGTTCTTC
many	.	TRBV20-1	TRBJ1-2	13	CSAKAGHAYGYTF	TGCAGTGCTAAGGCGGGACATGCCTATGGCTACACCTTC
many	.	TRBV5-5	TRBJ2-2	16	CASSLTLGLGTGELFF	TGTGCCAGCAGCTTAACTCTGGGGCTGGGCACCGGGGAGCTGTTTTTT
few	TRBD1	TRBV10-2	TRBJ1-5	14	CASRAGGSGQPQHF	TGCGCCAGCAGGGCAGGGGGCAGCGGGCAGCCCCAGCATTTT
few	.	TRBV12-3/TRBV12-4	TRBJ2-4	17	CASSDVLGPLAKNIQYF	TGTGCCAGCAGTGATGTTCTTGGGCCTTTAGCCAAAAACATTCAGTACTTC
few	TRBD1	TRBV28	TRBJ1-3	15	CASSQGQGVRNTIYF	TGTGCCAGCAGTCAAGGACAGGGGGTTAGAAACACCATATATTTT
many	.	TRBV7-6	TRBJ2-3	13	CASSETGPDTQYF	TGTGCCAGCAGCGAAACAGGGCCAGATACGCAGTATTTT
many	.	TRBV29-1	TRBJ2-1	10	CSASEVEQFF	TGCAGCGCCTCGGAAGTTGAGCAGTTCTTC
many	TRBD1	TRBV12-3/TRBV12-4	TRBJ1-2	14	CASSPRGGGRGYTF	TGTGCCAGCAGTCCCCGGGGAGGGGGCCGCGGCTACACCTTC
many	.	TRBV7-2	TRBJ2-1	13	CASSLLIYNEQFF	TGTGCCAGCAGCTTACTGATCTACAATGAGCAGTTCTTC
many	TRBD1	TRBV30	TRBJ2-5	14	CAWSAQGAEETQYF	TGTGCCTGGAGTGCCCAGGGGGCCGAAGAGACCCAGTACTTC
.	TRBD2	TRBV5-1	TRBJ2-2	16	CASSLAASGITGELFF	TGCGCCAGCAGCTTGGCAGCTAGCGGGATCACCGGGGAGCTGTTTTTT
many	.	TRBV29-1	TRBJ2-7	13	CSVRQGASYEQYF	TGCAGCGTCCGCCAAGGGGCTTCCTACGAGCAGTACTTC
many	.	TRBV7-9	TRBJ2-3	11	CASSLADTQYF	TGTGCCAGCAGCTTAGCGGATACGCAGTATTTT
many	TRBD1	TRBV5-1	TRBJ1-2	15	CASSSSLTGNYGYTF	TGCGCCAGCAGCTCCTCATTGACAGGGAACTATGGCTACACCTTC
many	TRBD1	TRBV7-3	TRBJ1-5	15	CASSERQGENQPQHF	TGTGCCAGCAGCGAGCGACAGGGGGAGAATCAGCCCCAGCATTTT
.	.	TRBV3-1	TRBJ2-5	12	CASSLGPETQYF	TGTGCCAGCAGCCTCGGACCGGAGACCCAGTACTTC